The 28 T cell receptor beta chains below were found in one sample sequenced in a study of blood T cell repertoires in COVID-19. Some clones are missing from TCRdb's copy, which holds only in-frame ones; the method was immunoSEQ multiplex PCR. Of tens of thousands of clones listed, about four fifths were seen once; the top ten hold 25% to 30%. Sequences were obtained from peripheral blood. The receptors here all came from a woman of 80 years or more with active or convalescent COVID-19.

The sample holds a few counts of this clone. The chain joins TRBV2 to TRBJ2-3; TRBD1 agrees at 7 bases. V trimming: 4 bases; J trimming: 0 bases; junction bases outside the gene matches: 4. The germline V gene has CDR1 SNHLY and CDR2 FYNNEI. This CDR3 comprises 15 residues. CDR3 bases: TGTGCCAGCAGTGTCCGGGACAGTAGCACAGATACGCAGTATTTT. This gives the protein CASSVRDSSTDTQYF.

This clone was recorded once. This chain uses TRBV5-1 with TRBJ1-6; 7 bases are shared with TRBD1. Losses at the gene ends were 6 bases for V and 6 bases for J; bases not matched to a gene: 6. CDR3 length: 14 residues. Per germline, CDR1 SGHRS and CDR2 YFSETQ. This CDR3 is CASTPGTVNSPLHF. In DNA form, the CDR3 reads TGCGCCAGCACGCCCGGGACAGTTAATTCACCCCTCCACTTT.

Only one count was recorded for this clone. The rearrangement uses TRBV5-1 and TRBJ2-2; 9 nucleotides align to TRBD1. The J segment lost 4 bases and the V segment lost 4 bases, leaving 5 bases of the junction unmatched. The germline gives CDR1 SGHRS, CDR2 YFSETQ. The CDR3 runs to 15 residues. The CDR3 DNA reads TGCGCCAGCAGCCCAGGACAGGGGTTCACCGGGGAGCTGTTTTTT. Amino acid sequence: CASSPGQGFTGELFF.

CDR3 amino acids: CASGTGQPNEKLFF. CDR3 DNA: TGTGCCAGCGGGACAGGGCAACCTAATGAAAAACTGTTTTTT. The V call is TRBV5-6, the J call TRBJ1-4, with TRBD1 matching 9 bases. Trimming took 7 bases from V and 3 from J; bases not matched to a gene: 4. CDR3 length: 14 amino acids. Per the germline V gene, CDR1 is SGHDT and CDR2 is YYEEEE.

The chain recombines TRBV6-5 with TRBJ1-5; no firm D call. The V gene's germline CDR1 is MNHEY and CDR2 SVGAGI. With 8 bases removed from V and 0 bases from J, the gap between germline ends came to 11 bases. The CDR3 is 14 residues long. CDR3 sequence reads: CASRSGYSNQPQHF. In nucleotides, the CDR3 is TGTGCCAGCCGTTCGGGTTATAGCAATCAGCCCCAGCATTTT.

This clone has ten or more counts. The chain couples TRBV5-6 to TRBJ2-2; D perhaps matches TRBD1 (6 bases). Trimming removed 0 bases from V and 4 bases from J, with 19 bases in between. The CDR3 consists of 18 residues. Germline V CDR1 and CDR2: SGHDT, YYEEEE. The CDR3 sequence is CASSLAEASSGVTGELFF. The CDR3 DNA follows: TGTGCCAGCAGCTTGGCCGAGGCGTCCTCAGGGGTCACCGGGGAGCTGTTTTTT.

This CDR3 reads CASSYSRDRGGNWDYGYTF. The CDR3 nucleotides read TGTGCCAGCAGTTACTCAAGGGACAGGGGAGGAAACTGGGACTATGGCTACACCTTC. The rearrangement joins TRBV6-7 to TRBJ1-2; 10 nucleotides line up with TRBD1. TRBV6-7 is identified as an open reading frame with a role that is uncertain. The V and J ends lost 0 bases and 3 bases, in that order; junction bases with no gene match: 13. This CDR3 spans 19 amino acids.

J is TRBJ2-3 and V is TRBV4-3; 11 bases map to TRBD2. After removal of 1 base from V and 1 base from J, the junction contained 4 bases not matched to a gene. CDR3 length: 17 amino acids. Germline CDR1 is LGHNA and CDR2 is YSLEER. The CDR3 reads CASSQGAGLAGTDTQYF. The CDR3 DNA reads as TGCGCCAGCAGCCAAGGCGCGGGACTAGCGGGCACAGATACGCAGTATTTT.

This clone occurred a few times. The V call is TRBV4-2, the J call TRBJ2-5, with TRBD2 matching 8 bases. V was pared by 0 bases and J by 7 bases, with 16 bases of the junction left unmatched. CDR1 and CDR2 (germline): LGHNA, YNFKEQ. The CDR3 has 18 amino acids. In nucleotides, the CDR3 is TGTGCCAGCAGCCAAGATGTTTCTGGGACTAGTAGTTTCGGGACCCAGTACTTC. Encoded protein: CASSQDVSGTSSFGTQYF.

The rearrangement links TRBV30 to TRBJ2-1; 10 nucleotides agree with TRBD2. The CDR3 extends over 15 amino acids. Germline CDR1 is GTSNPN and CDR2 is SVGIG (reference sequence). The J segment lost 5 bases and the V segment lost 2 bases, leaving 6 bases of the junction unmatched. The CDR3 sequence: CAWSIGTSANNEQFF. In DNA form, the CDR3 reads TGTGCCTGGAGTATCGGGACTAGCGCCAACAATGAGCAGTTCTTC.

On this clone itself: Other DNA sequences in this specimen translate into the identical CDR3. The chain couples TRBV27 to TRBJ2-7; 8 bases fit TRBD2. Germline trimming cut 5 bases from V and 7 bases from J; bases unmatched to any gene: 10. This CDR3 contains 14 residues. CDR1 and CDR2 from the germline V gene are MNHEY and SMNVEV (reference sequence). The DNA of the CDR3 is TGTGCCAGCAGTATCGGGTTAGCGGGGCGGGAGCAGTACTTC. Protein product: CASSIGLAGREQYF.

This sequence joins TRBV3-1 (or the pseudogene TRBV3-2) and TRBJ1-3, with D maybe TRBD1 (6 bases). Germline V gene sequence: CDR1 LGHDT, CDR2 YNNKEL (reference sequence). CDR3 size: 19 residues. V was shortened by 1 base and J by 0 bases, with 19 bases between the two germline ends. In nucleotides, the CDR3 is TGTGCCAGCAGCCAAGGGCTCCCCCGGGACATGGACTCTGGAAACACCATATATTTT. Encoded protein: CASSQGLPRDMDSGNTIYF.

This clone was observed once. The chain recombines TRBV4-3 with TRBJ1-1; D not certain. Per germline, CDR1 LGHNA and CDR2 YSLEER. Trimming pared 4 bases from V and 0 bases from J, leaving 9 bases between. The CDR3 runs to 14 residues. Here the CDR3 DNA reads TGCGCCAGCAGCCCCCGACTGTTGAACACTGAAGCTTTCTTT. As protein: CASSPRLLNTEAFF.

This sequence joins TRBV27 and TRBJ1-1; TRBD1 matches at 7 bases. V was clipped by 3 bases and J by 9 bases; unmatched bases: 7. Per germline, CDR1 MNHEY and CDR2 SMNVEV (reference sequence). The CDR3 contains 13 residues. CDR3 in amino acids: CASSFGGGWKAFF. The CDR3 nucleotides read TGTGCCAGCAGTTTTGGAGGGGGCTGGAAAGCTTTCTTT.

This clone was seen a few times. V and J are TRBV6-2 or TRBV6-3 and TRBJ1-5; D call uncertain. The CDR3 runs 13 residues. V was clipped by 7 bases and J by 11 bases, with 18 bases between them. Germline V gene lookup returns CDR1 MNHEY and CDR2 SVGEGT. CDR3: CASTPQDSWTQHF. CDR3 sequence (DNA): TGTGCCAGCACCCCGCAGGATTCATGGACCCAGCATTTT.

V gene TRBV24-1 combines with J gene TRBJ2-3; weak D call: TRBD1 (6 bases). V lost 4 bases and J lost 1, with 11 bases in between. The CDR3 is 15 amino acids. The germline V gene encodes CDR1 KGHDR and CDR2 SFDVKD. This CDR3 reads CATSDPGDGTDTQYF. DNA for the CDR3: TGTGCCACCAGTGACCCAGGGGACGGCACAGATACGCAGTATTTT.

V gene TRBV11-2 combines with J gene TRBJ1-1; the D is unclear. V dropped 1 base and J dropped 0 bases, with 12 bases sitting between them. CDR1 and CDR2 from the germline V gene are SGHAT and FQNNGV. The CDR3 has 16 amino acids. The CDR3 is CASSLVGARVNTEAFF. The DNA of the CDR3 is TGTGCCAGCAGCTTAGTAGGCGCGCGGGTGAACACTGAAGCTTTCTTT.

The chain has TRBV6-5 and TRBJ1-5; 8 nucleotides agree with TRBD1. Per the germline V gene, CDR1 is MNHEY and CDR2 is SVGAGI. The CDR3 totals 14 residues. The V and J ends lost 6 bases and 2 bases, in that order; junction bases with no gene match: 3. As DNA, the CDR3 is TGTGCCAGCAGCCAGGACAGGGGCAATCAGCCCCAGCATTTT. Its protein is CASSQDRGNQPQHF.

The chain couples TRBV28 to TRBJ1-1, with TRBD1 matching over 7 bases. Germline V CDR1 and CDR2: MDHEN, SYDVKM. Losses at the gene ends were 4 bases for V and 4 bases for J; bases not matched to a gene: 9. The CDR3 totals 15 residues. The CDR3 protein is CASSSLGQTLTEAFF. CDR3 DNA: TGTGCCAGCAGTTCGCTGGGACAGACCCTCACTGAAGCTTTCTTT.

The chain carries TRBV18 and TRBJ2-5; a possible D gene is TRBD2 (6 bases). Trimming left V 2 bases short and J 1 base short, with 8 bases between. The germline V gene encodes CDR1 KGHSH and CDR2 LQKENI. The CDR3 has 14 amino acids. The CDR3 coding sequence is TGTGCCAGCTCACCATTCGGGGGCCAAGAGACCCAGTACTTC. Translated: CASSPFGGQETQYF.

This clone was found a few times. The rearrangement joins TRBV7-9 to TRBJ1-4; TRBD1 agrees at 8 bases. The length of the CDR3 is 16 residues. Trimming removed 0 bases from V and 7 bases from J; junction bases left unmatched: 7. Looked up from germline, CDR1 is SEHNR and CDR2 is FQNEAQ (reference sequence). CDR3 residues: CASSLAPTGTGEKLFF. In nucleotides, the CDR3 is TGTGCCAGCAGCTTAGCTCCGACAGGGACAGGTGAAAAACTGTTTTTT.

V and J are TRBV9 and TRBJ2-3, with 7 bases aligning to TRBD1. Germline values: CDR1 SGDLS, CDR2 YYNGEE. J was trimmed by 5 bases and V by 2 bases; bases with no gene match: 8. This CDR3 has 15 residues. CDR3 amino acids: CASSVWTGRGDTQYF. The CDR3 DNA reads TGTGCCAGCAGCGTCTGGACAGGAAGGGGAGATACGCAGTATTTT.

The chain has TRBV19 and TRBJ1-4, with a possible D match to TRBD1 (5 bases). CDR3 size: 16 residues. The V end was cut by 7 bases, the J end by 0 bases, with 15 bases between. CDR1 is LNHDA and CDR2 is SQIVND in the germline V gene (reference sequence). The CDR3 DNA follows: TGTGCCAGTACCCTGAGGAGGGGAACAACTAATGAAAAACTGTTTTTT. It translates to CASTLRRGTTNEKLFF.

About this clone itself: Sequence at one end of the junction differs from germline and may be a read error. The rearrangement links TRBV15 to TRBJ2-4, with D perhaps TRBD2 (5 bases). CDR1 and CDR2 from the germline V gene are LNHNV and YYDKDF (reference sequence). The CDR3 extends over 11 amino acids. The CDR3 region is CATSRAAARDF. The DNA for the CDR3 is TGTGCCACCAGCAGAGCGGCAGCGAGGGACTTC. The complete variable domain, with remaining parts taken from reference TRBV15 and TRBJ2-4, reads DAMVIQNPRYQVTQFGKPVTLSCSQTLNHNVMYWYQQKSSQAPKLLFHYYDKDFNNEADTPDNFQSRRPNTSFCFLDIRSPGLGDTAMYLCATSRAAARDFGAGTRLSVL.

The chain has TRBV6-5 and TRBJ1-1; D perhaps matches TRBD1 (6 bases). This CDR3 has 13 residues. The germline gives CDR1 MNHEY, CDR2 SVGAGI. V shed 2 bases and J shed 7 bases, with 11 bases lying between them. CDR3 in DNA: TGTGCCAGCAGTTACGGGAGGGGGAATGAAGCTTTCTTT. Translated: CASSYGRGNEAFF.

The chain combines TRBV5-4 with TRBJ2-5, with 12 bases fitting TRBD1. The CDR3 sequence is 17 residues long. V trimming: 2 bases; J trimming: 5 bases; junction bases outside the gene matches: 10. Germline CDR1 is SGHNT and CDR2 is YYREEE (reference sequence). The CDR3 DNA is TGTGCCAGCAGCTTACCCGTTGGGACAGGGGGCCCGGAGACCCAGTACTTC. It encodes CASSLPVGTGGPETQYF.

This CDR3 is CSVESPDTQYF. Written as DNA, the CDR3 is TGCAGCGTTGAGAGCCCAGATACGCAGTATTTT. The J gene is TRBJ2-3, the V gene TRBV29-1, with D uncertain. V lost 3 bases, J lost 4 bases, and 5 bases lay in between. Germline V gene data show CDR1 as SQVTM and CDR2 as ANQGSEA. The CDR3 loop spans 11 amino acids.

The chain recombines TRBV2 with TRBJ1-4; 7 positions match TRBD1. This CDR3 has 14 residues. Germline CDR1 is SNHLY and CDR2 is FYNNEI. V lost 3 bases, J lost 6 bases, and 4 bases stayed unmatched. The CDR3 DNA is TGTGCCAGCAGTGATGGTACAGGGGATGAAAAACTGTTTTTT. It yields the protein CASSDGTGDEKLFF.